The next 3 T cell receptor beta chains were all read from a single sample in a study of naive and memory T cell subsets. The beta constant-region primer was an equimolar mix of two oligonucleotides covering TRBC1 and TRBC2. Nested alpha and beta constant-region primers with the SP2 primer drove four PCR rounds on ligated cDNA. From the UMI-ligation and nested PCR reads, TCRdb called clonotypes with MiXCR, one entry per CDR3 protein. The sample has over 100,000 distinct CDR3 sequences, 35% to 40% seen once. Material for sequencing was central memory CD4+ T cells from blood. These TCRs come from a human donor in good health.

This clonotype was detected only a few times. V is TRBV29-1 and J is TRBJ2-7; no definite D call. Germline values: CDR1 SQVTM, CDR2 ANQGSEA. The CDR3 is made up of 15 amino acids. Trimming took off 5 bases at V and 0 bases at J, with 17 bases between the two ends. CDR3 amino acids: CSVYQGRRGSYEQYF. The CDR3, as DNA: TGCAGCGTTTACCAAGGACGTAGAGGCTCCTACGAGCAGTACTTC.

CDR3 sequence: CASSPTPSGSGRPLYNEQFF. CDR3 nucleotide sequence: TGTGCCAGCAGTCCAACACCCTCGGGTAGCGGGAGACCTTTGTACAATGAGCAGTTCTTC. The chain couples TRBV28 to TRBJ2-1; 9 bases fit TRBD2. CDR1 MDHEN and CDR2 SYDVKM come from the germline V gene. The CDR3 is made up of 20 amino acids. V trimming: 5 bases; J trimming: 4 bases; junction bases outside the gene matches: 21.

The table lists this clonotype with a few counts. The chain combines TRBV7-2 with TRBJ2-7, with no clear D. The V and J ends lost 1 base and 1 base respectively, with 8 bases between them. The CDR3 loop spans 14 amino acids. Germline-derived CDR1 and CDR2 are SGHTA and FQGNSA. The CDR3 sequence: CASSLDPRSYEQYF. CDR3 nucleotides: TGTGCCAGCAGCTTAGATCCTAGATCCTACGAGCAGTACTTC.